This entry lists 28 T cell receptor beta chains sequenced from one sample in a study of blood T cell repertoires in COVID-19. Repertoires were generated with immunoSEQ multiplex PCR, while TCRdb's copy carries only in-frame clones and drops some. Among approximately 300,000 clones listed, 75% to 90% were seen once. The specimen sequenced was PBMCs or T cells enriched from blood (not recorded which). The receptors derive from a man in his 60s who had recovered from COVID-19.

The V call is TRBV11-2, the J call TRBJ1-6; 8 bases are shared with TRBD1. The CDR3 consists of 14 residues. Germline CDR1 is SGHAT and CDR2 is FQNNGV. The V segment lost 8 bases and the J segment 10 bases; nucleotides outside the gene matches: 10. In nucleotides, the CDR3 is TGTGCCAGCGGACCAGGACAGGGAGGATCACCCCTCCACTTT. Its translation: CASGPGQGGSPLHF.

The V call is TRBV5-4, the J call TRBJ1-2, with 9 bases lining up with TRBD1. The CDR3 is made up of 15 amino acids. Germline-derived CDR1 and CDR2 are SGHNT and YYREEE (reference sequence). Trimming cost V 4 bases and J 3 bases; bases outside gene matches: 7. This CDR3 is CASSTGGTGYYGYTF. CDR3 DNA: TGTGCCAGCAGCACCGGCGGGACAGGGTACTATGGCTACACCTTC. Combining the CDR3 with reference TRBV5-4 and TRBJ1-2 gives the whole variable domain ETGVTQSPTHLIKTRGQQVTLRCSSQSGHNTVSWYQQALGQGPQFIFQYYREEENGRGNFPPRFSGLQFPNYSSELNVNALELDDSALYLCASSTGGTGYYGYTFGSGTRLTVV.

This clone was detected only once. The gene calls are TRBV4-1 and TRBJ2-7, with a possible D match to TRBD1 (5 bases). The CDR3 has 14 residues. Germline V gene data show CDR1 as MGHRA and CDR2 as YSYEKL. Trimming pared 6 bases from V and 3 bases from J, leaving 15 bases between. The CDR3 coding sequence is TGCGCCAGCAGACGGCCGGGCAGGGACTACGAGCAGTACTTC. Residues: CASRRPGRDYEQYF.

The chain uses TRBV27 and TRBJ1-6; 7 positions agree with TRBD1. The CDR3 sequence is 15 residues long. Germline CDR1 and CDR2: MNHEY and SMNVEV (reference sequence). J was trimmed by 8 bases and V by 5 bases; bases with no gene match: 9. In DNA form, the CDR3 reads TGTGCCAGCAGTGTCGGACAGGAGGGGGATTCACCCCTCCACTTT. Amino acids: CASSVGQEGDSPLHF.

This chain uses TRBV28 with TRBJ2-1; 11 nucleotides agree with TRBD2. Germline-derived CDR1 and CDR2 are MDHEN and SYDVKM. This CDR3 region has 17 residues. With V trimmed by 3 bases and J by 7 bases, 11 bases remained unmatched. CDR3 region: CASSLLPGTSGRNEQFF. CDR3 sequence (DNA): TGTGCCAGCAGTTTGCTTCCCGGGACTAGCGGTCGAAATGAGCAGTTCTTC.

The J gene is TRBJ1-3, the V gene TRBV5-1; D gene unclear. Trimming pared 2 bases from V and 0 bases from J, leaving 9 bases between. The CDR3 covers 15 residues. Looked up from germline, CDR1 is SGHRS and CDR2 is YFSETQ. The CDR3 DNA is TGCGCCAGCAGCTTACTGGGCTTCTCTGGAAACACCATATATTTT. Amino acids: CASSLLGFSGNTIYF. Complete variable domain (other parts from reference TRBV5-1 and TRBJ1-3): KAGVTQTPRYLIKTRGQQVTLSCSPISGHRSVSWYQQTPGQGLQFLFEYFSETQRNKGNFPGRFSGRQFSNSRSEMNVSTLELGDSALYLCASSLLGFSGNTIYFGEGSWLTVV.

This clone showed up just once. The chain recombines TRBV10-1 with TRBJ2-1; 9 nucleotides agree with TRBD2. This CDR3 is built from 16 residues. The V gene's germline CDR1 is WNHNN and CDR2 SYGVQD (reference sequence). V was clipped by 4 bases and J by 5 bases; unmatched bases: 9. CDR3 loop: CASSAWASGIDNEQFF. The CDR3 nucleotides are TGCGCCAGCAGTGCTTGGGCTAGCGGGATCGACAATGAGCAGTTCTTC.

V gene TRBV24-1 combines with J gene TRBJ2-3, with no clear D. The CDR3 is 13 amino acids. V shed 4 bases and J shed 4 bases, with 8 bases lying between them. Germline values: CDR1 KGHDR, CDR2 SFDVKD. For the CDR3, the DNA is TGTGCCACCAGTGAGGTAGTCCCAGATACGCAGTATTTT. This sequence encodes CATSEVVPDTQYF.

Regarding this clone: Within the sample, other DNA sequences also encode this same CDR3. The chain carries TRBV6-1 and TRBJ1-1, with TRBD1 matching over 8 bases. Per the germline V gene, CDR1 is MNHNS and CDR2 is SASEGT. V shed 3 bases and J 2 bases; nucleotides not matched to a gene: 2. This CDR3 region has 14 residues. The CDR3 DNA reads TGTGCCAGCAGTGAGGACAGGGTCAACACTGAAGCTTTCTTT. Its translation: CASSEDRVNTEAFF.

The rearrangement uses TRBV5-1 and TRBJ2-7, with 10 bases fitting TRBD1. V shed 2 bases, J shed 8 bases, and the junction held 1 base outside the gene matches. Germline loops: CDR1 SGHRS, CDR2 YFSETQ. The CDR3 runs 12 residues. This CDR3 reads CASSFDRGQQYF. The CDR3 region has the DNA TGCGCCAGCAGCTTCGACAGGGGGCAGCAGTACTTC.

The CDR3: CASSSPSQHYNEQFF. For the CDR3, the DNA is TGTGCCAGCAGTTCTCCTAGCCAGCACTACAATGAGCAGTTCTTC. This sequence joins TRBV28 and TRBJ2-1; maybe TRBD2 (5 bases). Germline assignment: CDR1 MDHEN and CDR2 SYDVKM. This CDR3 spans 15 amino acids. Trimming took off 4 bases at V and 3 bases at J, with 13 bases between the two ends.

The rearrangement uses TRBV25-1 and TRBJ2-1; D is perhaps TRBD2 (5 bases). The germline V gene has CDR1 MGHDK and CDR2 SYGVNS. Trimming stripped 7 bases from V and 0 bases from J, with 10 bases between. This CDR3 is 14 amino acids long. The CDR3, as DNA: TGTGCCAGCAACAAACGGGACTCCTACAATGAGCAGTTCTTC. It specifies CASNKRDSYNEQFF.

This clone has just one count. The rearrangement uses TRBV29-1 and TRBJ2-1, with 10 bases that match TRBD2. J gave up 0 bases and V 7 bases, and 0 bases lay outside the gene matches. Germline CDR1 and CDR2: SQVTM and ANQGSEA. The CDR3 extends over 13 amino acids. The CDR3 here is CSGTSGSYNEQFF. The CDR3 DNA reads TGCAGCGGGACTAGCGGCTCCTACAATGAGCAGTTCTTC.

The genes are TRBV5-4 and TRBJ2-5, with a tentative D call TRBD2 (6 bases). V lost 4 bases to trimming and J lost 1 base, with 20 bases between them. Germline CDR1 reads SGHNT; CDR2 reads YYREEE (reference sequence). This CDR3 region has 17 residues. The CDR3 loop reads CASSESGLAEIQETQYF. CDR3 bases: TGTGCCAGCAGCGAGTCAGGGTTAGCGGAAATCCAAGAGACCCAGTACTTC.

The rearrangement links TRBV30 to TRBJ1-2; D is perhaps TRBD1 (6 bases). V lost 5 bases to trimming and J lost 4 bases, with 20 bases between them. The germline V gene has CDR1 GTSNPN and CDR2 SVGIG (reference sequence). The CDR3 length is 15 residues. The CDR3 loop is CAWDRQVEFSYGYTF. The CDR3 bases are TGTGCCTGGGATCGACAGGTGGAGTTTAGCTATGGCTACACCTTC.

The chain has TRBV18 and TRBJ1-5; 7 bases fit TRBD1. The J segment lost 3 bases and the V segment lost 6 bases, leaving 5 bases of the junction unmatched. CDR1 and CDR2 from the germline V gene are KGHSH and LQKENI. This CDR3 contains 14 residues. CDR3 amino acids: CASSRGQANQPQHF. In DNA form, the CDR3 reads TGTGCCAGCTCCCGAGGACAGGCCAATCAGCCCCAGCATTTT.

V gene TRBV7-2 combines with J gene TRBJ1-1, with D unresolved. This CDR3 spans 16 amino acids. Trimming removed 2 bases from V and 1 base from J, with 14 bases in between. Germline CDR1 is SGHTA and CDR2 is FQGNSA. The CDR3 DNA is TGTGCCAGCAGCTTAAGGCGGGAGGTCCCGAACACTGAAGCTTTCTTT. Its translation is CASSLRREVPNTEAFF.

J is TRBJ1-1 and V is TRBV2; 8 bases line up with TRBD1. Germline V CDR1 and CDR2: SNHLY, FYNNEI. After removal of 6 bases from V and 5 bases from J, the junction contained 8 bases not matched to a gene. The CDR3 has 14 amino acids. CDR3: CASRADRGGTEAFF. The CDR3, as DNA: TGTGCCAGCAGGGCTGACAGGGGAGGGACTGAAGCTTTCTTT.

Only one count was recorded for this clone. The chain recombines TRBV24-1 with TRBJ1-2; 7 nucleotides agree with TRBD1. This CDR3 comprises 16 residues. V gave up 1 base and J gave up 7 bases; unmatched junction bases: 11. Germline loops: CDR1 KGHDR, CDR2 SFDVKD. The CDR3, as DNA: TGTGCCACCAGTGATTTCAAGTCGGGACAGTTGGCTGGCTACACCTTC. This gives the protein CATSDFKSGQLAGYTF.

The gene calls are TRBV4-3 and TRBJ1-1; 7 bases agree with TRBD1. There are 14 residues in the CDR3. Germline trimming cut 2 bases from V and 4 bases from J; bases unmatched to any gene: 4. Germline CDR1 and CDR2: LGHNA and YSLEER. Here the CDR3 DNA reads TGCGCCAGCAGCCAATTGACAGGGAGCACTGAAGCTTTCTTT. Its translation is CASSQLTGSTEAFF.

The V call is TRBV7-2, the J call TRBJ1-1; a possible D gene is TRBD1 (6 bases). The germline gives CDR1 SGHTA, CDR2 FQGNSA. The V and J ends lost 4 bases and 11 bases respectively, with 32 bases between them. The CDR3 sequence is 18 residues long. This chain's CDR3 is CASSSRQVTNTDYSTAFF. CDR3 sequence (DNA): TGTGCCAGCAGCTCTAGACAGGTTACGAACACTGATTATTCTACGGCTTTCTTT.

This clone showed up just once. The chain has TRBV5-1 and TRBJ1-1; 7 bases are shared with TRBD1. CDR3 size: 15 residues. J was trimmed by 3 bases and V by 4 bases; bases with no gene match: 9. In germline, CDR1 is SGHRS, CDR2 YFSETQ. CDR3 region: CASSEGAGTDTEAFF. CDR3 nucleotide sequence: TGCGCCAGCAGCGAGGGGGCCGGGACTGACACTGAAGCTTTCTTT. The variable domain in full, with the rest retrieved from reference TRBV5-1 and TRBJ1-1, is KAGVTQTPRYLIKTRGQQVTLSCSPISGHRSVSWYQQTPGQGLQFLFEYFSETQRNKGNFPGRFSGRQFSNSRSEMNVSTLELGDSALYLCASSEGAGTDTEAFFGQGTRLTVV.

The chain uses TRBV21-1 and TRBJ2-1; the table's D call TRBD1 went unverified against the DNA. TRBV21-1 is recorded as a pseudogene. This CDR3 spans 15 amino acids. The CDR3 region is CASSKDIITYNEQFF. The CDR3 region has the DNA TGTGCCAGCAGCAAAGACATTATAACCTACAATGAGCAGTTCTTC.

The chain couples TRBV29-1 to TRBJ2-3, with TRBD1 identical over 12 bases. The ends lost 7 bases at V and 6 bases at J; junction bases unmatched: 8. The CDR3 is 14 residues long. The germline CDR1 and CDR2 sequences are SQVTM and ANQGSEA. CDR3 DNA sequence: TGCAGCGACCGGGACAGGGGGCGACGGGATACGCAGTATTTT. Translating gives CSDRDRGRRDTQYF.

This clone was observed a single time. The rearrangement uses TRBV29-1 and TRBJ2-1; 10 nucleotides match TRBD2. Germline V lookup: CDR1 SQVTM, CDR2 ANQGSEA. V trimming: 5 bases; J trimming: 9 bases; junction bases outside the gene matches: 7. The CDR3 covers 13 residues. The CDR3, as DNA: TGCAGCGTTCGGCCTAGCGGGAGCCGTGAGCAGTTCTTC. It translates to CSVRPSGSREQFF.

A few counts support this clone. The chain has TRBV7-9 and TRBJ2-1; D gene unclear. The length of the CDR3 is 11 residues. V was pared by 2 bases and J by 6 bases, with 2 bases between. Germline V gene data show CDR1 as SEHNR and CDR2 as FQNEAQ (reference sequence). In DNA, the CDR3 is TGTGCCAGCAGCTTACTCAATGAGCAGTTCTTC. Translation: CASSLLNEQFF.

J is TRBJ1-4 and V is TRBV5-1; D is uncertain. Per the germline V gene, CDR1 is SGHRS and CDR2 is YFSETQ. The length of the CDR3 is 15 residues. V was pared by 7 bases and J by 0 bases, with 13 bases between. The chain's CDR3 is CASRGGFATNEKLFF. Written as DNA, the CDR3 is TGCGCCAGCCGCGGAGGGTTTGCAACTAATGAAAAACTGTTTTTT.

This clone was observed a single time. The chain carries TRBV5-4 and TRBJ1-1, with D unclear. V was trimmed by 4 bases and J by 1 base, leaving 11 bases between them. The germline CDR1 and CDR2 sequences are SGHNT and YYREEE (reference sequence). CDR3 size: 14 residues. The CDR3 protein is CASSLIQTNTEAFF. Here the CDR3 DNA reads TGTGCCAGCAGCCTCATACAAACGAACACTGAAGCTTTCTTT.